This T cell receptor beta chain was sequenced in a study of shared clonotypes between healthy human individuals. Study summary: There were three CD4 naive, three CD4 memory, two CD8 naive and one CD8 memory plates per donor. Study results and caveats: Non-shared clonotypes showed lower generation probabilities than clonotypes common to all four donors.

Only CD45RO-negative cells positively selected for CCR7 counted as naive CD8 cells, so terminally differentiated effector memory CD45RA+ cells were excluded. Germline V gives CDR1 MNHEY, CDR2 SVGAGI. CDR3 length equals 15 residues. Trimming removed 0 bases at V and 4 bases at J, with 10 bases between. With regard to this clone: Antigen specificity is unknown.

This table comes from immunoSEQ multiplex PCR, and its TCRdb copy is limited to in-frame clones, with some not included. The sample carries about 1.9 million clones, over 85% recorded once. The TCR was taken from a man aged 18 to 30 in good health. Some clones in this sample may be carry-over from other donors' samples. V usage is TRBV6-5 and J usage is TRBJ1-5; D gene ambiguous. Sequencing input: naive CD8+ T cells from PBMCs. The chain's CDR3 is CASSYSRAGNQPQHF. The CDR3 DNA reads TGTGCCAGCAGTTACTCGCGGGCCGGGAATCAGCCCCAGCATTTT.